This T cell receptor (beta chain) was recorded in a study of cytomegalovirus exposure and HLA in healthy donors. Study results and caveats: CMV antigen specificity of three CMV-associated chains was confirmed in vitro. TRBV6-2, TRBV6-3 and some other V segments were unresolvable in 87-base-pair reads.

Concerning this clone itself: The antigen remains undetermined.

PCR involved 60 Vbeta and 13 Jbeta primers. TCRdb's table, derived via immunoSEQ multiplex PCR, lists solely in-frame clones and lacks some. Counted here are some 130,000 clones, approximately 80% occurring once; the ten biggest clones make up around 1.9%. With V trimmed by 6 bases and J by 5 bases, 11 bases remained unmatched. Germline CDR1 reads SGDLS; CDR2 reads YYNGEE. The CDR3 covers 15 residues. The chain employs TRBV9 and TRBJ2-1, with TRBD2 identical over 7 bases. This clonotype was obtained from a middle-aged woman in good health and CMV-seronegative. Sequences were obtained from PBMCs. In DNA form, the CDR3 reads TGTGCCAGCACCCGGGACTATCGGTCGGACAATGAGCAGTTCTTC. Protein sequence: CASTRDYRSDNEQFF.